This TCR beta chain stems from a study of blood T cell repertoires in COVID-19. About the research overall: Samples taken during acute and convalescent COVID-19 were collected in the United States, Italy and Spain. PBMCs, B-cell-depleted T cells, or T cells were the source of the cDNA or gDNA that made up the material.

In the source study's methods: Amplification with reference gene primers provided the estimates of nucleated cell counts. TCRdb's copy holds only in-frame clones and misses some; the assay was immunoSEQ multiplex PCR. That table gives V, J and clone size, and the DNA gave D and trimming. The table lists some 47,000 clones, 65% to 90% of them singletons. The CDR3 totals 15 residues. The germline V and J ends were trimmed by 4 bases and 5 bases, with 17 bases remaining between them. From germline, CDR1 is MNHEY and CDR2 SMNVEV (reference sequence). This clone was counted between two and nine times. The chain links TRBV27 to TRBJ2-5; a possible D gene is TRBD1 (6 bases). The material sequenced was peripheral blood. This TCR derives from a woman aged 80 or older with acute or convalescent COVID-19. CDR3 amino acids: CASSSDSLKTETQYF. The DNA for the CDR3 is TGTGCCAGCAGTTCGGACAGTCTGAAAACGGAGACCCAGTACTTC.